Sequencing of this T cell receptor beta chain was carried out in a study of shared clonotypes between healthy human individuals. The study's findings and limits: Sample collection involved blood only; tissue repertoires are likely different.

In the CD4+ fraction, cells were divided into CD45RA+ naive and CD45RA-negative memory subsets. About this clone: Antigen specificity is unknown.

Data came from immunoSEQ multiplex PCR; TCRdb stores just in-frame clones and leaves some out. The sample has fewer than 1.4 million clones, about four fifths seen once. The specimen sequenced was memory CD4+ T cells from PBMCs. This sample's subset: CD45RA-negative fraction. The sequence came from a man aged 18 to 29 in good health. Some clones in this sample may be carry-over from other donors' samples.

Here the CDR3 reads CASSTSGGSYQETQYF. The CDR3 DNA reads as TGTGCCAGCAGCACCAGCGGTGGGTCGTACCAAGAGACCCAGTACTTC. The chain is built from TRBV28 and TRBJ2-5; weak D call: TRBD2 (5 bases). The germline V gene has CDR1 MDHEN and CDR2 SYDVKM. The CDR3 spans 16 residues. Between the trimmed V and J ends, which lost 6 bases and 0 bases, there was a span of 17 bases. The full variable domain, completed using reference TRBV28 and TRBJ2-5, is DVKVTQSSRYLVKRTGEKVFLECVQDMDHENMFWYRQDPGLGLRLIYFSYDVKMKEKGDIPEGYSVSREKKERFSLILESASTNQTSMYLCASSTSGGSYQETQYFGPGTRLLVL.